Included here is one TCR beta chain sequence, with context. The sample carries other DNA sequences with the same CDR3. This entry is derived from a study of T cell changes during pregnancy in multiple sclerosis. This CDR3 comprises 13 residues. Germline CDR1 is LNHDA and CDR2 is SQIVND (reference sequence). J was trimmed by 6 bases and V by 9 bases; bases with no gene match: 4. Only in-frame clones appear in the TCRdb table, and some are missing; sequencing was by immunoSEQ multiplex PCR. The table lists 89,000 or so clones, roughly nine tenths of them singletons. This chain joins TRBV19 and TRBJ2-1; TRBD1 matches at 11 bases. Sequencing used PBMCs, obtained in the first trimester of pregnancy. The TCR was taken from a female donor in good health, serving as a control in a pregnancy study. Some clones in this sample may be carry-over from other donors' samples. CDR3 in amino acids: CASSGTGGNEQFF. For the CDR3, the DNA is TGTGCCAGCTCCGGGACAGGGGGCAATGAGCAGTTCTTC.